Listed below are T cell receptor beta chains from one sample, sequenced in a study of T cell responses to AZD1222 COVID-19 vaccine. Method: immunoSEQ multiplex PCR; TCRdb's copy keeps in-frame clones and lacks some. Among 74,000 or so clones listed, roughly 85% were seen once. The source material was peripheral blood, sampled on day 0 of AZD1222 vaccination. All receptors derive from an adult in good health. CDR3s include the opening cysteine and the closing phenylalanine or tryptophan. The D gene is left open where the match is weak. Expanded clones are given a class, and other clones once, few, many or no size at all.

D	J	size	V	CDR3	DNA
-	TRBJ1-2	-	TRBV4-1	CASSQPQPRTNYGYTF	TGCGCCAGCAGCCAACCTCAACCAAGGACCAACTATGGCTACACCTTC
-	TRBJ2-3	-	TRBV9	CASQGYADTQYF	TGTGCCAGTCAGGGTTATGCAGATACGCAGTATTTT
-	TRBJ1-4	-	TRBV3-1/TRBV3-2	CASSPSGTSTNEKLFF	TGTGCCAGCAGCCCATCTGGGACTTCGACTAATGAAAAACTGTTTTTT
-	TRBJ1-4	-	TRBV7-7	CASSLDTGEKLFF	TGTGCTAGCAGCTTAGATACGGGGGAAAAACTGTTTTTT
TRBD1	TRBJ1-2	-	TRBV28	CASSWDSKNYGYTF	TGTGCCAGCAGCTGGGACAGTAAAAACTATGGCTACACCTTC
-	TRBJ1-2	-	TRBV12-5	CASALLPLGGGYTF	TGTGCTAGTGCCCTCTTACCCCTTGGGGGTGGCTACACCTTC
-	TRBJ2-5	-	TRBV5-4	CASSEDQRQTQYF	TGTGCCAGCAGCGAGGATCAGCGGCAGACCCAGTACTTC
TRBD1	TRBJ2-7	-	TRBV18	CASSPDRSPQYF	TGTGCCAGCTCACCGGACAGGAGTCCGCAGTACTTC
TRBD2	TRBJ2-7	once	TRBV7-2	CASSLGLAGGREQYF	TGTGCCAGCAGCCTGGGACTAGCGGGGGGGCGGGAGCAGTACTTC
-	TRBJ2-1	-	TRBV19	CASSIYFSGKYNEQFF	TGTGCCAGTAGTATCTACTTTTCGGGAAAATACAATGAGCAGTTCTTC
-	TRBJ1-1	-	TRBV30	CAYNTGQGWTEAFF	TGTGCCTACAACACCGGGCAGGGGTGGACTGAAGCTTTCTTT
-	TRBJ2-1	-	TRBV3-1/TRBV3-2	CASSKMLGADEQFF	TGTGCCAGCAGCAAAATGCTAGGGGCGGATGAGCAGTTCTTC
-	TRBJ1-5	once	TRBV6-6	CASSPLNANQPQHF	TGTGCCAGCAGCCCGCTGAATGCCAATCAGCCCCAGCATTTT
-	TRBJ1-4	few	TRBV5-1	CASSLGRGGGNEKLFF	TGCGCCAGCAGCTTGGGCAGGGGAGGGGGAAATGAAAAACTGTTTTTT
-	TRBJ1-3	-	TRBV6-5	CASSYSPSSGGNTIYF	TGTGCCAGCAGTTACTCGCCGAGCTCCGGTGGAAACACCATATATTTT
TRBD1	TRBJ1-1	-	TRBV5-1	CASREMDRGEAFF	TGCGCCAGCAGAGAAATGGACAGGGGTGAAGCTTTCTTT
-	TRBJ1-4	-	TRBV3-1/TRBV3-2	CASSRPTGLVEKLFF	TGTGCCAGCAGCCGCCCCACGGGCCTTGTGGAAAAACTGTTTTTT
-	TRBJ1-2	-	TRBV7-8	CASSDQGSYGYTF	TGTGCCAGCAGCGACCAGGGCTCCTATGGCTACACCTTC
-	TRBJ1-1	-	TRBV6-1	CASSDRGRGTEAFF	TGTGCCAGCAGTGACCGAGGTAGGGGCACTGAAGCTTTCTTT
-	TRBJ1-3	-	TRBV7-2	CASSGGDPGNTIYF	TGTGCCAGCAGCGGGGGGGACCCTGGAAACACCATATATTTT
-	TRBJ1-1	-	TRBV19	CASRSQDSPEAFF	TGTGCCAGTAGGAGTCAAGACAGTCCTGAAGCTTTCTTT
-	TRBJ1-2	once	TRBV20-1	CSASDGGLGYTF	TGCAGTGCTAGTGACGGGGGACTTGGCTACACCTTC
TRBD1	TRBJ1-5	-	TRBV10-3	CAISEGRGIFQPQHF	TGTGCCATCAGTGAGGGCAGGGGGATTTTTCAGCCCCAGCATTTT
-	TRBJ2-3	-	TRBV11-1	CASSLAGGTDTQYF	TGTGCCAGCAGCTTAGCTGGGGGGACAGATACGCAGTATTTT
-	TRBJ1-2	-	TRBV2	CASTEGSGYTF	TGTGCCAGCACCGAGGGGAGTGGCTACACCTTC
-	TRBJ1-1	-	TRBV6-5	CASSYLTTEAFF	TGTGCCAGCAGTTACTTGACCACTGAAGCTTTCTTT
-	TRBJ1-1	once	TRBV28	CASTSPDNLNTEAFF	TGTGCCAGCACCTCTCCGGACAACCTGAACACTGAAGCTTTCTTT
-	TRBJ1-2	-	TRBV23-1	CASSQSYPTGPNYGYTF	TGCGCCAGCAGTCAATCTTACCCGACAGGTCCAAACTATGGCTACACCTTC
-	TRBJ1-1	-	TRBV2	CASSEAQSALLSTEAFF	TGTGCCAGCAGTGAAGCGCAGAGTGCGCTCCTGAGCACTGAAGCTTTCTTT
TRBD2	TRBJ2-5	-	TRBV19	CASKLAGGPGETQYF	TGTGCCAGTAAACTAGCGGGGGGGCCGGGAGAGACCCAGTACTTC